Listed below are T cell receptor beta chains from one sample, sequenced in a study of CD8+ T cells in alopecia areata. Assay: immunoSEQ multiplex PCR; the TCRdb copy retains only in-frame clones and omits some. The data show some 170,000 clones, 67% seen once. The sequencing used CD8+ T cells sorted from blood, collected at week 0. These receptors all come from a human donor with alopecia areata. Both conserved end residues are part of each CDR3. Fields, in order: D gene, J gene, clone size, V gene, CDR3 protein, CDR3 DNA. The D gene is left open where the match is weak. The listing skips clone size in some rows; elsewhere it reads once, few, many or a size class.

>NA|TRBJ1-5|NA|TRBV7-6
CASSLDWGQPQHF
TGTGCCAGCAGCTTAGACTGGGGTCAGCCCCAGCATTTT
>TRBD1|TRBJ2-1|NA|TRBV30
CAWSGDSSYNEQFF
TGTGCCTGGAGTGGGGACAGCTCCTACAATGAGCAGTTCTTC
>NA|TRBJ1-2|NA|TRBV25-1
CASTKDSRYGYTF
TGTGCCAGCACCAAGGACAGCCGCTATGGCTACACCTTC
>NA|TRBJ2-1|NA|TRBV14
CASSPSSGEQFF
TGTGCCAGCAGCCCATCGTCCGGTGAGCAGTTCTTC
>TRBD1|TRBJ2-2|few|TRBV11-2
CASSPPGQGAGELFF
TGTGCCAGCAGCCCCCCGGGACAGGGGGCCGGGGAGCTGTTTTTT
>NA|TRBJ2-7|NA|TRBV7-9
CASSYRDGIGYEQYF
TGTGCCAGCAGCTACCGGGACGGAATAGGATACGAGCAGTACTTC
>TRBD1|TRBJ2-1|NA|TRBV2
CASSVRTGGTNEQFF
TGTGCCAGCAGTGTAAGGACAGGGGGCACCAATGAGCAGTTCTTC
>TRBD1|TRBJ2-5|NA|TRBV10-3
CATLNATGVQETQYF
TGTGCCACCTTAAATGCTACAGGGGTCCAAGAGACCCAGTACTTC
>NA|TRBJ1-5|NA|TRBV2
CASSEAAVFNQPQHF
TGTGCCAGCAGTGAAGCGGCAGTGTTCAATCAGCCCCAGCATTTT
>NA|TRBJ2-7|few|TRBV7-8
CASSPRGYAYEQYF
TGTGCCAGCAGCCCCCGGGGCTACGCCTACGAGCAGTACTTC
>NA|TRBJ2-1|once|TRBV9
CASGGNEQFF
TGTGCCAGCGGGGGCAATGAGCAGTTCTTC
>TRBD1|TRBJ2-1|NA|TRBV5-1
CASSNRDRLYNEQFF
TGCGCCAGCAGCAACCGGGACAGACTCTACAATGAGCAGTTCTTC
>NA|TRBJ2-1|few|TRBV4-1
CASSQRNEQFF
TGCGCCAGCAGCCAGCGCAATGAGCAGTTCTTC
>TRBD1|TRBJ1-1|NA|TRBV27
CASSITGGGTEAFF
TGTGCCAGCAGTATAACAGGGGGGGGTACTGAAGCTTTCTTT
>NA|TRBJ1-6|NA|TRBV10-2
CASSEFGSSYNSPLHF
TGCGCCAGCAGTGAGTTTGGGAGCTCCTATAATTCACCCCTCCACTTT
>NA|TRBJ2-3|NA|TRBV4-1
CASSQHGSTDTQYF
TGCGCCAGCAGCCAACACGGGAGCACAGATACGCAGTATTTT
>NA|TRBJ1-1|NA|TRBV6-5
CASGAPNTEAFF
TGTGCCAGCGGGGCACCGAACACTGAAGCTTTCTTT
>NA|TRBJ1-2|NA|TRBV13
CASTLGGRGYGYTF
TGTGCCAGCACCCTCGGGGGGCGAGGGTATGGCTACACCTTC
>TRBD1|TRBJ2-7|once|TRBV10-1
CASSTGGIQDEQYF
TGCGCCAGCAGTACAGGGGGTATACAGGACGAGCAGTACTTC
>NA|TRBJ2-2|medium-sized|TRBV6-6
CASSMQQLTGELFF
TGTGCCAGCAGTATGCAACAGCTTACCGGGGAGCTGTTTTTT
>NA|TRBJ2-6|NA|TRBV13
CASSSRTGANVLTF
TGTGCCAGCAGCTCCAGGACTGGGGCCAACGTCCTGACTTTC
>NA|TRBJ1-6|once|TRBV14
CASSPLSLNSPLHF
TGTGCCAGCAGCCCCCTCTCCCTTAATTCACCCCTCCACTTT
>NA|TRBJ2-1|NA|TRBV5-1
CASREGWEQFF
TGCGCCAGCAGAGAGGGATGGGAGCAGTTCTTC
>NA|TRBJ2-2|few|TRBV5-6
CASSAANTGELFF
TGTGCCAGCAGCGCCGCGAACACCGGGGAGCTGTTTTTT
>TRBD1|TRBJ2-7|NA|TRBV14
CASSQSGQGWYEQYF
TGTGCCAGCAGCCAATCGGGACAGGGGTGGTACGAGCAGTACTTC
>NA|TRBJ2-7|NA|TRBV7-2
CASSLGVYEQYF
TGTGCCAGCAGCTTAGGGGTTTACGAGCAGTACTTC
>NA|TRBJ2-7|NA|TRBV29-1
CSVDGAAPLYEQYF
TGCAGCGTCGACGGGGCTGCTCCTCTCTACGAGCAGTACTTC
>TRBD1|TRBJ2-1|few|TRBV5-5
CAVSGTGDNEQFF
TGTGCCGTTTCCGGGACAGGGGACAATGAGCAGTTCTTC
>NA|TRBJ2-7|NA|TRBV9
CASSSSRAAGEQYF
TGTGCCAGCAGCTCAAGTAGGGCCGCGGGAGAGCAGTACTTC
>NA|TRBJ2-2|few|TRBV29-1
CSALGAGELFF
TGCAGCGCCCTCGGGGCCGGGGAGCTGTTTTTT
>TRBD1|TRBJ2-3|few|TRBV30
CAWSGTGNTDTQYF
TGTGCCTGGAGTGGGACAGGGAACACAGATACGCAGTATTTT
>NA|TRBJ2-2|few|TRBV15
CATSRDSGPGELFF
TGTGCCACCAGCAGAGATTCGGGCCCCGGGGAGCTGTTTTTT
>TRBD2|TRBJ2-7|NA|TRBV9
CASSVRLAGAGEQYF
TGTGCCAGCAGCGTACGACTAGCGGGGGCTGGCGAGCAGTACTTC
>NA|TRBJ2-6|NA|TRBV13
CASSLDLESGANVLTF
TGTGCCAGCAGCTTAGATTTAGAGTCTGGGGCCAACGTCCTGACTTTC
>NA|TRBJ1-2|NA|TRBV9
CASSVAGRNYGYTF
TGTGCCAGCAGCGTAGCGGGGAGGAACTATGGCTACACCTTC
>NA|TRBJ2-1|NA|TRBV29-1
CSVDEINEQFF
TGCAGCGTAGACGAAATCAATGAGCAGTTCTTC
>TRBD1|TRBJ1-4|NA|TRBV13
CASSDTGTVNEKLFF
TGTGCCAGCAGCGACACCGGGACAGTTAATGAAAAACTGTTTTTT
>NA|TRBJ1-1|NA|TRBV5-1
CASSLAGSRSGDTEAFF
TGCGCCAGCAGCTTAGCGGGGTCAAGATCTGGGGACACTGAAGCTTTCTTT
>TRBD1|TRBJ1-1|few|TRBV30
CAWRAGTGADLLNTEAFF
TGTGCCTGGAGGGCAGGGACAGGAGCAGATCTCTTGAACACTGAAGCTTTCTTT
>NA|TRBJ2-7|NA|TRBV27
CASSSGQNEQYF
TGTGCCAGCAGTTCAGGGCAGAACGAGCAGTACTTC